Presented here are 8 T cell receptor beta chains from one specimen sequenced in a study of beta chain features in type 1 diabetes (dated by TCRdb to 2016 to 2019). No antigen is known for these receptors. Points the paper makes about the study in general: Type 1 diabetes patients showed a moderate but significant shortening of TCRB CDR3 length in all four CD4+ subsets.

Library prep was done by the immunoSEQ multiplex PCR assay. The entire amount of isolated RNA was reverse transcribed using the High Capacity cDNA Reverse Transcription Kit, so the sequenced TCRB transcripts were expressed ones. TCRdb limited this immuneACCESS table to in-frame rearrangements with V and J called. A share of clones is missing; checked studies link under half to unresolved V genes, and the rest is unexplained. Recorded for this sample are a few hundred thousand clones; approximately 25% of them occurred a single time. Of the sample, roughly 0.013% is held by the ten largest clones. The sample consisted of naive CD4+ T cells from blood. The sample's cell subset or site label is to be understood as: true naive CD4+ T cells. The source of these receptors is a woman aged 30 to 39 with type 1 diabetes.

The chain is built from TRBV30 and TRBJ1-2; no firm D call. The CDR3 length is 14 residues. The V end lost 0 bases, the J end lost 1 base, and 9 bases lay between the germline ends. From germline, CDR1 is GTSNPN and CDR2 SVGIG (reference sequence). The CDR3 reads CAWSVDGVNYGYTF. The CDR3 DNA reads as TGTGCCTGGAGTGTAGACGGAGTTAACTATGGCTACACCTTC.

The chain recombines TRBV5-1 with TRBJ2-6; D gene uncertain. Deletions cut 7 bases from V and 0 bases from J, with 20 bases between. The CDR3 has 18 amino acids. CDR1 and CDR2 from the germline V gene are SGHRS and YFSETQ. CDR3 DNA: TGCGCCAGCCGCCGGTCGGTAGATCCCCTCTCTGGGGCCAACGTCCTGACTTTC. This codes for CASRRSVDPLSGANVLTF. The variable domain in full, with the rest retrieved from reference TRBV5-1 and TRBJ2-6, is KAGVTQTPRYLIKTRGQQVTLSCSPISGHRSVSWYQQTPGQGLQFLFEYFSETQRNKGNFPGRFSGRQFSNSRSEMNVSTLELGDSALYLCASRRSVDPLSGANVLTFGAGSRLTVL.

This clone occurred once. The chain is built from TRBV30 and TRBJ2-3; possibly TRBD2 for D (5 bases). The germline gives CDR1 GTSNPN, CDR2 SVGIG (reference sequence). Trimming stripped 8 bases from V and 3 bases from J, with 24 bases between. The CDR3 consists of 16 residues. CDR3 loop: CALGVAPTLETDTQYF. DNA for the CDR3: TGTGCCCTTGGGGTAGCGCCCACCCTCGAGACAGATACGCAGTATTTT.

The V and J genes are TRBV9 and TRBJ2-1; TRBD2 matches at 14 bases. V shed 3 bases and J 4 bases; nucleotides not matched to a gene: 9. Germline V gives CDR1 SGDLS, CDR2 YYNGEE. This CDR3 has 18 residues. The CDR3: CASSDGGLAGALYNEQFF. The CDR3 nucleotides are TGTGCCAGCAGCGATGGGGGACTAGCGGGGGCATTATACAATGAGCAGTTCTTC.

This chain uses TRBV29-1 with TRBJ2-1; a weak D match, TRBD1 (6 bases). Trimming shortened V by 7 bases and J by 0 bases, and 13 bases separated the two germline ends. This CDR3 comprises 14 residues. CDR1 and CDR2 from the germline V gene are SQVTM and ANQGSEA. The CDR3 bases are TGCAGCGATGGACAGACGAGCTCCTACAATGAGCAGTTCTTC. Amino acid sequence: CSDGQTSSYNEQFF.

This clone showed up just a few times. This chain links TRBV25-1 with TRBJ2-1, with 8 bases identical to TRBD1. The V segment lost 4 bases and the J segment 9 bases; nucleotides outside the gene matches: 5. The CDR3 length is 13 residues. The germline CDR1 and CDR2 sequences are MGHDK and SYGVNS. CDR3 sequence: CASSVTGGFEQFF. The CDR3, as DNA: TGTGCCAGCAGTGTTACAGGGGGTTTTGAGCAGTTCTTC. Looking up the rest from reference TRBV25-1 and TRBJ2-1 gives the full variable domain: EADIYQTPRYLVIGTGKKITLECSQTMGHDKMYWYQQDPGMELHLIHYSYGVNSTEKGDLSSESTVSRIRTEHFPLTLESARPSHTSQYLCASSVTGGFEQFFGPGTRLTVL.

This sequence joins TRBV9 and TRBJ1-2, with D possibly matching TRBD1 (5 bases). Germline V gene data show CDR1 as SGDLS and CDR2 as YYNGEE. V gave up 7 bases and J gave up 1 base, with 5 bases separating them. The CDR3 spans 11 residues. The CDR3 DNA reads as TGTGCCAGCGACAGTAACTATGGCTACACCTTC. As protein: CASDSNYGYTF.

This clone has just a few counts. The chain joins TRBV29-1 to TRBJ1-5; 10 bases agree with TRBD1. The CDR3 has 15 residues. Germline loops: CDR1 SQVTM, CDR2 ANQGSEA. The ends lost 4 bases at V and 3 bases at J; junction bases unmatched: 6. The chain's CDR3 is CSVGGTGADNQPQHF. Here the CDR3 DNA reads TGCAGCGTTGGAGGGACAGGGGCGGACAATCAGCCCCAGCATTTT.